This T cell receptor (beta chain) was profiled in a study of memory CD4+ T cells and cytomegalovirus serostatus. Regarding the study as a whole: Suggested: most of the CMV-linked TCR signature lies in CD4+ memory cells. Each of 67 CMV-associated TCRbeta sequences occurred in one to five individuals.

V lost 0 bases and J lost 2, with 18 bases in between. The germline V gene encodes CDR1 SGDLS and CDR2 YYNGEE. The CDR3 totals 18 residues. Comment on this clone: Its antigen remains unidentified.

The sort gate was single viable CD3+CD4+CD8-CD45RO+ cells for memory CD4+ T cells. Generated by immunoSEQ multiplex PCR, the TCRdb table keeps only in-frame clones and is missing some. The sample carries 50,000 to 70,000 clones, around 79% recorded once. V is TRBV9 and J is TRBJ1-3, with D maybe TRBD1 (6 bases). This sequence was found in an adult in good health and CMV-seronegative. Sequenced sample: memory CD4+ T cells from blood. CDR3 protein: CASSVGSGGRGPGNTIYF. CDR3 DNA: TGTGCCAGCAGCGTAGGCTCCGGGGGGCGCGGACCTGGAAACACCATATATTTT. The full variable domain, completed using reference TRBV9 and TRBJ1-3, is DSGVTQTPKHLITATGQRVTLRCSPRSGDLSVYWYQQSLDQGLQFLIQYYNGEERAKGNILERFSAQQFPDLHSELNLSSLELGDSALYFCASSVGSGGRGPGNTIYFGEGSWLTVV.